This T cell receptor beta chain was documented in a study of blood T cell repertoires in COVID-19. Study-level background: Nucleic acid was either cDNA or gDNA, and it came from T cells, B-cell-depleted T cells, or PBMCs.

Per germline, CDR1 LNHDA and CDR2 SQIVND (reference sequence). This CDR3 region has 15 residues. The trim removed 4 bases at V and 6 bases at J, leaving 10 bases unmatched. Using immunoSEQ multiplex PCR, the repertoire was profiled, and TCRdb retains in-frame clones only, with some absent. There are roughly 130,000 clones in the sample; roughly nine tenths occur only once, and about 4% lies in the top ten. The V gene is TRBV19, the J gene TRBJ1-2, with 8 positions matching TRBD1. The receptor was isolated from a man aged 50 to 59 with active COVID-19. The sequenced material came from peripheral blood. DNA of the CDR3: TGTGCCAGTAGTAGGCACTCAGGGGGCGCGGATGGCTACACCTTC. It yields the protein CASSRHSGGADGYTF.